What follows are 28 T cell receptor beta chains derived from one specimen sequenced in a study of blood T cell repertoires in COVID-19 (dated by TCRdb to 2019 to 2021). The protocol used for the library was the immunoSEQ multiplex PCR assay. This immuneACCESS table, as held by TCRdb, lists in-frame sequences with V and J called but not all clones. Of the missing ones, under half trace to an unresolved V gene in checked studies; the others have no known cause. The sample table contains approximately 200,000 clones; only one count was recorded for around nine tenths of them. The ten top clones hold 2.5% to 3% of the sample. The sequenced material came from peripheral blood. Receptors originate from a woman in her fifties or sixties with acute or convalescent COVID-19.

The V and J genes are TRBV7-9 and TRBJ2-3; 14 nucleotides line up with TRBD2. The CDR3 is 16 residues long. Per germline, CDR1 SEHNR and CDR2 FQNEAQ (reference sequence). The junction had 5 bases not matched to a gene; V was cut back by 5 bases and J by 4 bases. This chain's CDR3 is CASSPGLAGGADTQYF. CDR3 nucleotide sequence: TGTGCCAGCAGCCCAGGACTAGCGGGGGGCGCAGATACGCAGTATTTT.

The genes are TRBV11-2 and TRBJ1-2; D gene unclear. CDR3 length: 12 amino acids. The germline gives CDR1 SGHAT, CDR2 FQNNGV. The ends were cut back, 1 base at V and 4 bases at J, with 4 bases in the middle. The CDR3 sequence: CASSLGSYGYTF. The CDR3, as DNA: TGTGCCAGCAGCTTAGGCAGCTATGGCTACACCTTC.

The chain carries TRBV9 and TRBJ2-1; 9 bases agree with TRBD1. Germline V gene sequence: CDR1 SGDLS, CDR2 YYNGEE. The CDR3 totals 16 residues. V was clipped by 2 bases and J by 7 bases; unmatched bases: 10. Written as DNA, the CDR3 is TGTGCCAGCAGCGTGTCCGGGACAGGGTTGGTAAATGAGCAGTTCTTC. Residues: CASSVSGTGLVNEQFF. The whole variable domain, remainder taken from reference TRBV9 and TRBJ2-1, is DSGVTQTPKHLITATGQRVTLRCSPRSGDLSVYWYQQSLDQGLQFLIQYYNGEERAKGNILERFSAQQFPDLHSELNLSSLELGDSALYFCASSVSGTGLVNEQFFGPGTRLTVL.

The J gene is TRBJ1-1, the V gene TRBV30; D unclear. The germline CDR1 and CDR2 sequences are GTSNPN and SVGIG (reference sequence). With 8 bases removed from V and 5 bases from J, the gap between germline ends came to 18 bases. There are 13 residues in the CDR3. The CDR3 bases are TGTGCCAAGGAGGCAGGTGAAGGAACTGAAGCTTTCTTT. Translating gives CAKEAGEGTEAFF. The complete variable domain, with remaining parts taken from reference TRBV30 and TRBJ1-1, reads SQTIHQWPATLVQPVGSPLSLECTVEGTSNPNLYWYRQAAGRGLQLLFYSVGIGQISSEVPQNLSASRPQDRQFILSSKKLLLSDSGFYLCAKEAGEGTEAFFGQGTRLTVV.

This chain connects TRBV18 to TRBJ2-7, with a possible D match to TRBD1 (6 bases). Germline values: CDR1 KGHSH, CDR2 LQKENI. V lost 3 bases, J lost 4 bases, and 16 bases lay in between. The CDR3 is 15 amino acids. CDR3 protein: CASSPSAGVSYEQYF. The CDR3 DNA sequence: TGTGCCAGCTCACCCTCGGCAGGGGTGTCGTACGAGCAGTACTTC. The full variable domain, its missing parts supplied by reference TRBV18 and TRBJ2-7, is NAGVMQNPRHLVRRRGQEARLRCSPMKGHSHVYWYRQLPEEGLKFMVYLQKENIIDESGMPKERFSAEFPKEGPSILRIQQVVRGDSAAYFCASSPSAGVSYEQYFGPGTRLTVT.

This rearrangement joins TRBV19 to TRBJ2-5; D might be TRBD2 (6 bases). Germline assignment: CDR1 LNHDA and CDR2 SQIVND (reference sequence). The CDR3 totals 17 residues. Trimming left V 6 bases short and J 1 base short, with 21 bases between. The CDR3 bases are TGTGCCAGTAGCCCCTCGCCGGGGGTGGGACTCCAAGAGACCCAGTACTTC. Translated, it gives CASSPSPGVGLQETQYF.

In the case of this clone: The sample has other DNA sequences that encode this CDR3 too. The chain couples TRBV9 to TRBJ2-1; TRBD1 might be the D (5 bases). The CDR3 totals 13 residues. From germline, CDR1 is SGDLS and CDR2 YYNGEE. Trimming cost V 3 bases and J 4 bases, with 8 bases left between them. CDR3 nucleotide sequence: TGTGCCAGCAGCGGGACACCTTACAATGAGCAGTTCTTC. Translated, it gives CASSGTPYNEQFF.

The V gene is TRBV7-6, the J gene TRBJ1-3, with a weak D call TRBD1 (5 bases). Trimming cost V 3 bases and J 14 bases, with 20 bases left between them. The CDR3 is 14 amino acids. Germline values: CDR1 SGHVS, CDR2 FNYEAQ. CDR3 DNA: TGTGCCAGCAGCTTCCAACAGGACCTTGCGCCGGTATATTTT. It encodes CASSFQQDLAPVYF. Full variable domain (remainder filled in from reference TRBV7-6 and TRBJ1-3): GAGVSQSPRYKVTKRGQDVALRCDPISGHVSLYWYRQALGQGPEFLTYFNYEAQQDKSGLPNDRFSAERPEGSISTLTIQRTEQRDSAMYRCASSFQQDLAPVYFGEGSWLTVV.

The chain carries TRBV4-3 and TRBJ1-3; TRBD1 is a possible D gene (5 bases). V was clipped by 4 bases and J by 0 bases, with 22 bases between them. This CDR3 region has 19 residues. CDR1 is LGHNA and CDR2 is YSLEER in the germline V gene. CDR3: CASSRFGGESYYSGNTIYF. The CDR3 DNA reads TGCGCCAGCAGCCGGTTTGGGGGGGAGTCGTACTACTCTGGAAACACCATATATTTT.

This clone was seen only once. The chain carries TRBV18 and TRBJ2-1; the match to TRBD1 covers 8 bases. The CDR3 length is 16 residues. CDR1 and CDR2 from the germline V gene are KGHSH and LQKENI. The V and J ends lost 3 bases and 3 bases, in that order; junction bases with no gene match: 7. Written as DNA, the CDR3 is TGTGCCAGCTCACCTCTAGGACAGGGTGGCTACAATGAGCAGTTCTTC. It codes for CASSPLGQGGYNEQFF.

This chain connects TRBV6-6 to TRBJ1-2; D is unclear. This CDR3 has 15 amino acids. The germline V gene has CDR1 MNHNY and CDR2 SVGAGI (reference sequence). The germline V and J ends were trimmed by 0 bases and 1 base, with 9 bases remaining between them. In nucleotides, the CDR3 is TGTGCCAGCAGTTACTCGGGCAGAATTAACTATGGCTACACCTTC. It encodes CASSYSGRINYGYTF.

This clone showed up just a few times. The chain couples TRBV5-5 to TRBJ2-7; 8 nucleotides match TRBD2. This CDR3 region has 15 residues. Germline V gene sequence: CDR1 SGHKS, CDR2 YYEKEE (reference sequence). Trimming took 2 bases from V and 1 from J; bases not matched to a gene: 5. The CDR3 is CASSFSPSGSYEQYF. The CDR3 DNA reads TGTGCCAGCAGCTTTAGTCCTAGCGGGTCCTACGAGCAGTACTTC.

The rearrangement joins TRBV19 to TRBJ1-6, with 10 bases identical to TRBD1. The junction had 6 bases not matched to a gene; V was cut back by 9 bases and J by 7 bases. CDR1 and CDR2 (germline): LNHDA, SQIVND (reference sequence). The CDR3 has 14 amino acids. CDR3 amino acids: CASLSDRGNSPLHF. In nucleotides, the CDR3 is TGTGCCAGCCTCTCGGACAGGGGGAATTCACCCCTCCACTTT. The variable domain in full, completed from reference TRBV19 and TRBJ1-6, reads DGGITQSPKYLFRKEGQNVTLSCEQNLNHDAMYWYRQDPGQGLRLIYYSQIVNDFQKGDIAEGYSVSREKKESFPLTVTSAQKNPTAFYLCASLSDRGNSPLHFGNGTRLTVT.

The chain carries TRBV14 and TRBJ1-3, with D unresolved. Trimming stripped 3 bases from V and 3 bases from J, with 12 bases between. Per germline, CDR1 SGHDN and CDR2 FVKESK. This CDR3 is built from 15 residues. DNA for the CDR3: TGTGCCAGCAGCCATCGGGGAGGGATTGGAAACACCATATATTTT. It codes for CASSHRGGIGNTIYF.

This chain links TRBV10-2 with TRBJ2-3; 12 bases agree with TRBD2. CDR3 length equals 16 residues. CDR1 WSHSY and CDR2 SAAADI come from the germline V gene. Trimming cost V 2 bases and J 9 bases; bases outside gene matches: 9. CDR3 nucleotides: TGCGCCAGCAGTGAGATTCTAGCGGGGGGGGCAGGGACGCAGTATTTT. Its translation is CASSEILAGGAGTQYF.

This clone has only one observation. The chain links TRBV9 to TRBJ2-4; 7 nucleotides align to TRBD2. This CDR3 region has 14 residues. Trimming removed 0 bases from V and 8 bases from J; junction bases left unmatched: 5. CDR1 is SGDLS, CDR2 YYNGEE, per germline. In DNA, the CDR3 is TGTGCCAGCAGCGTAGAGGGCGGGAGACACATTCAGTACTTC. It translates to CASSVEGGRHIQYF.

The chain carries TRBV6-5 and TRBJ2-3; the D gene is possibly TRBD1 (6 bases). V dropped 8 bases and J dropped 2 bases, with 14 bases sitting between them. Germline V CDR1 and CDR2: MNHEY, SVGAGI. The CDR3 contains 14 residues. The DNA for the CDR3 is TGTGCCAGCGGGCGGACAGTACCCACAGATACGCAGTATTTT. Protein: CASGRTVPTDTQYF.

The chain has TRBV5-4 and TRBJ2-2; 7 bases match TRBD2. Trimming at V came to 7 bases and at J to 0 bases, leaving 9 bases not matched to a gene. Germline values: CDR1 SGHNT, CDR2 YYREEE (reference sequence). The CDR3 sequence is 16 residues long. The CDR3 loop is CASGSGGESNTGELFF. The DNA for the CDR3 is TGTGCCAGCGGTTCGGGGGGAGAGTCGAACACCGGGGAGCTGTTTTTT. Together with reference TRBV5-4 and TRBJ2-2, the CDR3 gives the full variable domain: ETGVTQSPTHLIKTRGQQVTLRCSSQSGHNTVSWYQQALGQGPQFIFQYYREEENGRGNFPPRFSGLQFPNYSSELNVNALELDDSALYLCASGSGGESNTGELFFGEGSRLTVL.

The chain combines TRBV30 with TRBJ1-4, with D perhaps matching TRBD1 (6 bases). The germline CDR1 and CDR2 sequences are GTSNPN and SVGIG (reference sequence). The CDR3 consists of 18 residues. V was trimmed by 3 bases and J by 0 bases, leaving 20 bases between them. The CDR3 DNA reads TGTGCCTGGAGGCCCGGGGGGGCCCATGCTGCAACTAATGAAAAACTGTTTTTT. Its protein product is CAWRPGGAHAATNEKLFF.

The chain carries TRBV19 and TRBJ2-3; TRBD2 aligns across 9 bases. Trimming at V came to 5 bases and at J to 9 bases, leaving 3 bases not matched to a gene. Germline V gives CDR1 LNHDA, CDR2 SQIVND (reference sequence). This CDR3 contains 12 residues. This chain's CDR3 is CASSLGLATQYF. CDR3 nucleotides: TGTGCCAGTAGTCTAGGACTAGCGACGCAGTATTTT. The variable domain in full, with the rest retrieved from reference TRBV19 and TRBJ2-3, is DGGITQSPKYLFRKEGQNVTLSCEQNLNHDAMYWYRQDPGQGLRLIYYSQIVNDFQKGDIAEGYSVSREKKESFPLTVTSAQKNPTAFYLCASSLGLATQYFGPGTRLTVL.

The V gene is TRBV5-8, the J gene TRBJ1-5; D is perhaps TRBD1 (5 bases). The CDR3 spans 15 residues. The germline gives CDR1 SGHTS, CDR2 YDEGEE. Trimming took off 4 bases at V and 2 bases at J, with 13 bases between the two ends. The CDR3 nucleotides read TGTGCCAGCAGCCGCTGGAGGGGCGGCAATCAGCCCCAGCATTTT. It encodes CASSRWRGGNQPQHF.

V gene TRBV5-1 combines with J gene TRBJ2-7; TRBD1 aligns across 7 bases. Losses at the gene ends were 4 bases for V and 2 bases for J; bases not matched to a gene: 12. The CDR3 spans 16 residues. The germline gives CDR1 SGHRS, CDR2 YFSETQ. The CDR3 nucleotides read TGCGCCAGCAGCCCGAGGCAGGGGGTTAGTACCTACGAGCAGTACTTC. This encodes CASSPRQGVSTYEQYF.

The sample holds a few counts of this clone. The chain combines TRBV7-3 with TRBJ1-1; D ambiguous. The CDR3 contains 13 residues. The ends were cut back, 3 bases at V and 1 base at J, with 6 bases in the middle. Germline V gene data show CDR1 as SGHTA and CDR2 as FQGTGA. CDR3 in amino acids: CASSFFGNTEAFF. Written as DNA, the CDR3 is TGTGCCAGCAGCTTCTTCGGGAACACTGAAGCTTTCTTT.

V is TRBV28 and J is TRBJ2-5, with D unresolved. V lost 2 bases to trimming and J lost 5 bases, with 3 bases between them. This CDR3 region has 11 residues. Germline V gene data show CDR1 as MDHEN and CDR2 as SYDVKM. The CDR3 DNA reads TGTGCCAGCAGTTTACGGGAGACCCAGTACTTC. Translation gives CASSLRETQYF.

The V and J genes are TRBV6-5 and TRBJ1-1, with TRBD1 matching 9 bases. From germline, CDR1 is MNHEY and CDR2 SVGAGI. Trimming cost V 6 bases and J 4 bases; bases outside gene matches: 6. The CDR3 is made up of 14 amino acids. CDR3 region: CASSLTGGFTEAFF. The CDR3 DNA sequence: TGTGCCAGCAGCCTGACAGGGGGTTTCACTGAAGCTTTCTTT.

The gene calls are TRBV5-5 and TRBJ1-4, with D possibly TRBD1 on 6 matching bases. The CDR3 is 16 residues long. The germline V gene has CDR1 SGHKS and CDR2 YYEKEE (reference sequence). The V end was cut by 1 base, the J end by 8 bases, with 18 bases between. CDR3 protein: CASSLFRGSGGEKLFF. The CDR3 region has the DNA TGTGCCAGCAGCTTGTTCCGGGGCTCGGGGGGCGAAAAACTGTTTTTT.

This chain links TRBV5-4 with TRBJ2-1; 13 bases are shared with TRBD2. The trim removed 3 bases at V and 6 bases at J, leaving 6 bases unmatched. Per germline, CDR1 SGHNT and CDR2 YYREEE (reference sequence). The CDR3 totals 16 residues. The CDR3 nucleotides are TGTGCCAGCAGCTATGGGACTAGCGGGGCTAGCAATGAGCAGTTCTTC. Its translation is CASSYGTSGASNEQFF.

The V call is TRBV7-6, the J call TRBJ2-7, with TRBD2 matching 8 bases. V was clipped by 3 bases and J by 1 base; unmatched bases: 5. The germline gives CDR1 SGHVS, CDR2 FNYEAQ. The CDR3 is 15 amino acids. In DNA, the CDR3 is TGTGCCAGCAGCTTGGAGACTAGCGTTTCCTACGAGCAGTACTTC. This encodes CASSLETSVSYEQYF.